A selection of T cell receptor beta chains follows, all from one sample in a study of early T cells in non-severe SARS-CoV-2 infection. TCRdb reprocessed the 5' RACE reads via MiXCR and lists one record per CDR3 protein. The table includes more than 20,000 distinct CDR3 sequences, 4.4% detected once. The sample consisted of whole blood. The receptors stem from an adult who was a healthcare worker with PCR-confirmed SARS-CoV-2 infection or an uninfected control (not recorded which). The CDR3 runs from the conserved cysteine through the conserved F or W.

>TRBV20-1
CSGGGGTGKETQYF
>TRBV20-1
CSAIKGQNTEAFF
>TRBV7-9
CASSLAGQGSNEQFF
>TRBV24-1
CAASSGASGANVLTF
>TRBV5-1
CASSLGTPYNSPLHF
>TRBV20-1
CSAISPTSGGLGEQFF
>TRBV30
CAWSIGQAQFNQPQHF
>TRBV27
CASSPHTDTQYF
>TRBV2
CASRNRGETQYF
>TRBV5-1
CASSLQQGYGYTF
>TRBV6-1
CASSDRLAEYQETQYF
>TRBV20-1
CSASRSLTGAFF
>TRBV2
CASRDGGNTGELFF
>TRBV27
CASSEQGAIRGYTF